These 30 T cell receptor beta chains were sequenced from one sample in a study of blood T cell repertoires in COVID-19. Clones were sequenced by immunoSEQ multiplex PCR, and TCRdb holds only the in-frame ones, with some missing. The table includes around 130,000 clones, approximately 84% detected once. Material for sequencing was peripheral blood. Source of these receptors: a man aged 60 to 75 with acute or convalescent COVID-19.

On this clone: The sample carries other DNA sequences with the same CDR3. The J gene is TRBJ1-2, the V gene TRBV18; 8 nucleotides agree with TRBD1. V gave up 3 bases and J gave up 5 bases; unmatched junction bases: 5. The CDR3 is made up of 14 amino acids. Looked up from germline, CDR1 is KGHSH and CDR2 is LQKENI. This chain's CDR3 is CASSPEDRAYGYTF. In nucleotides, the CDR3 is TGTGCCAGCTCACCGGAGGACAGGGCTTATGGCTACACCTTC.

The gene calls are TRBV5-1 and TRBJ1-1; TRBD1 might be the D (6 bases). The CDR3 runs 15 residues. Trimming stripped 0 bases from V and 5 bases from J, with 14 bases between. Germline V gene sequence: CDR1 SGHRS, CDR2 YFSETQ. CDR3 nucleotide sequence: TGCGCCAGCAGCTTGGACGGCCAAGGGGGTACTGAAGCTTTCTTT. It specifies CASSLDGQGGTEAFF.

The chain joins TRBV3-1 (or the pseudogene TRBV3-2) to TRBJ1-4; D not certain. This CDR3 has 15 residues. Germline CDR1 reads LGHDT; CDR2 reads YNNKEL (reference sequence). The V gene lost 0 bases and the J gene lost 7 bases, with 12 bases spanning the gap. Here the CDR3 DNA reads TGTGCCAGCAGCCAAGAGATTGGAGGGAGTGAAAAACTGTTTTTT. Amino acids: CASSQEIGGSEKLFF.

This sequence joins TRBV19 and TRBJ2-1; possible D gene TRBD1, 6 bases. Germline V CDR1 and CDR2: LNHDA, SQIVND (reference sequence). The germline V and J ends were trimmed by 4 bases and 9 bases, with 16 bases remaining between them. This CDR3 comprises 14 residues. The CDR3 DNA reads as TGTGCCAGTAGTACCTCCGGGACACATAGTGAGCAGTTCTTC. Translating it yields CASSTSGTHSEQFF. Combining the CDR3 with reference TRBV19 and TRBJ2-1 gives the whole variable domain DGGITQSPKYLFRKEGQNVTLSCEQNLNHDAMYWYRQDPGQGLRLIYYSQIVNDFQKGDIAEGYSVSREKKESFPLTVTSAQKNPTAFYLCASSTSGTHSEQFFGPGTRLTVL.

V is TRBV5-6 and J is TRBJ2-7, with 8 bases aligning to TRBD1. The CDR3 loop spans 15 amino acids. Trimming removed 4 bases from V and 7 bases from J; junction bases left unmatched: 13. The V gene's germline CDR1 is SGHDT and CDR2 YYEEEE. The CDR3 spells CASSARDRGNWEQYF. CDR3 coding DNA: TGTGCCAGCAGCGCCCGAGACAGGGGAAATTGGGAGCAGTACTTC.

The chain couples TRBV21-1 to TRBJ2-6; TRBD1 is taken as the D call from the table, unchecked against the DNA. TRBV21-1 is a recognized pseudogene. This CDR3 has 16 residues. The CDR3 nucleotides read TGTGCCACCCCTGGGCAGGTCATCTCTGGGGCCAACGTCCTGACTTTC. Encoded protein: CATPGQVISGANVLTF.

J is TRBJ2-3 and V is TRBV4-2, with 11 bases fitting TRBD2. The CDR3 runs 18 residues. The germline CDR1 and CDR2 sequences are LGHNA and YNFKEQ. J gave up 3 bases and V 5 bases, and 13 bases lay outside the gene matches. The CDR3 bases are TGTGCCAGCAGCGACTGGACTAGCGGGTTGGGGTGGACAGATACGCAGTATTTT. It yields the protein CASSDWTSGLGWTDTQYF.

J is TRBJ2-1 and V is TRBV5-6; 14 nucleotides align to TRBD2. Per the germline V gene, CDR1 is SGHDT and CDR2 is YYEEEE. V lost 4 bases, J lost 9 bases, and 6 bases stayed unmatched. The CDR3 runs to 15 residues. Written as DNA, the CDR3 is TGTGCCAGCAGCGTTGGGACTAGCGGGGGAGGTGAGCAGTTCTTC. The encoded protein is CASSVGTSGGGEQFF. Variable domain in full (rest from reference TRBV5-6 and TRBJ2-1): DAGVTQSPTHLIKTRGQQVTLRCSPKSGHDTVSWYQQALGQGPQFIFQYYEEEERQRGNFPDRFSGHQFPNYSSELNVNALLLGDSALYLCASSVGTSGGGEQFFGPGTRLTVL.

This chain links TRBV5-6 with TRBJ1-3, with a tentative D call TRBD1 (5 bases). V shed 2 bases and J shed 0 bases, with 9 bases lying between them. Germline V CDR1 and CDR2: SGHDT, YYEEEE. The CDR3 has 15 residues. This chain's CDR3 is CASSFGAFSGNTIYF. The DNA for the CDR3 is TGTGCCAGCAGCTTTGGGGCTTTCTCTGGAAACACCATATATTTT.

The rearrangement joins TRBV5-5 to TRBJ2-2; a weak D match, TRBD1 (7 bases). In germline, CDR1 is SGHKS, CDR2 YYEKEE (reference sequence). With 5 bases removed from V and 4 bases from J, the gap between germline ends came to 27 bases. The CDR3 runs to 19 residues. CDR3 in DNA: TGTGCCAGCAGTTCGATCGCGAAAAACAGGGGAGCGGGCACCGGGGAGCTGTTTTTT. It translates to CASSSIAKNRGAGTGELFF. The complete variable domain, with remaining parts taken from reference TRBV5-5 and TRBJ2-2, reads DAGVTQSPTHLIKTRGQQVTLRCSPISGHKSVSWYQQVLGQGPQFIFQYYEKEERGRGNFPDRFSARQFPNYSSELNVNALLLGDSALYLCASSSIAKNRGAGTGELFFGEGSRLTVL.

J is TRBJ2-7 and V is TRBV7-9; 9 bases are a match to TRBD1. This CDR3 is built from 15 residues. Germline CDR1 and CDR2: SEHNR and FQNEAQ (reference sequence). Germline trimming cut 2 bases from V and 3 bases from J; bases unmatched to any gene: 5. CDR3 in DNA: TGTGCCAGCAGCTTACCGGGACAGGGAAACTACGAGCAGTACTTC. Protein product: CASSLPGQGNYEQYF.

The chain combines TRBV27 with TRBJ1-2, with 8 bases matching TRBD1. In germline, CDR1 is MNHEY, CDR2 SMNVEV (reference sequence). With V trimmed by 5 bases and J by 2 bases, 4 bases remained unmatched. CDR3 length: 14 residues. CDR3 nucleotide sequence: TGTGCCAGCAGTACTCGACAGGGGAACTATGGCTACACCTTC. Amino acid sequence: CASSTRQGNYGYTF.

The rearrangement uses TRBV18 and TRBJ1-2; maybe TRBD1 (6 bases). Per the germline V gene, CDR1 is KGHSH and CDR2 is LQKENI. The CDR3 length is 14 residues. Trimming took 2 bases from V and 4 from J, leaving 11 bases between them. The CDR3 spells CASSPKTGSYGYTF. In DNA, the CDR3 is TGTGCCAGCTCACCAAAAACAGGGTCCTATGGCTACACCTTC. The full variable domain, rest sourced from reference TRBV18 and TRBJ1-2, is NAGVMQNPRHLVRRRGQEARLRCSPMKGHSHVYWYRQLPEEGLKFMVYLQKENIIDESGMPKERFSAEFPKEGPSILRIQQVVRGDSAAYFCASSPKTGSYGYTFGSGTRLTVV.

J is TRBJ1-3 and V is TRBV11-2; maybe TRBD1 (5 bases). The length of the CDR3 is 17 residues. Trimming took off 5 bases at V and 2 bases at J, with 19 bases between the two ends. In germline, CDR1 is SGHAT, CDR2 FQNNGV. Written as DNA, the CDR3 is TGTGCCAGCAGCCCCGGCCGTTGGGGCGCCCCTGGAAACACCATATATTTT. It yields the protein CASSPGRWGAPGNTIYF. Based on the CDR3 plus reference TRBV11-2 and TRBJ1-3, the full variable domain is EAGVAQSPRYKIIEKRQSVAFWCNPISGHATLYWYQQILGQGPKLLIQFQNNGVVDDSQLPKDRFSAERLKGVDSTLKIQPAKLEDSAVYLCASSPGRWGAPGNTIYFGEGSWLTVV.

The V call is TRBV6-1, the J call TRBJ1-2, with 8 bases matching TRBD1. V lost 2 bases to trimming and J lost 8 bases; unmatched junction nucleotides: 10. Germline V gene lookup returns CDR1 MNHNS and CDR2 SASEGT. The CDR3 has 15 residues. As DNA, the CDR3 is TGTGCCAGCAGTGAACAGGGGGCCGATATGAGAGGCTACACCTTC. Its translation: CASSEQGADMRGYTF.

CDR3 sequence (DNA): TGTGCCAGCAGCGGGGGGGTCAACCCGAACACCGGGGAGCTGTTTTTT. It encodes CASSGGVNPNTGELFF. This rearrangement joins TRBV9 to TRBJ2-2, with D perhaps TRBD2 (6 bases). The CDR3 is made up of 16 amino acids. Germline values: CDR1 SGDLS, CDR2 YYNGEE. Trimming shortened V by 3 bases and J by 0 bases, and 12 bases separated the two germline ends.

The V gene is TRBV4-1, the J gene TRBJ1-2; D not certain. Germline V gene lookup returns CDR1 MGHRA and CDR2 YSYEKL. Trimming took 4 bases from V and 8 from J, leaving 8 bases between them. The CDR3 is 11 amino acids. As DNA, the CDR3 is TGCGCCAGCAGCCCGGGAATAGGCTACACCTTC. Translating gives CASSPGIGYTF.

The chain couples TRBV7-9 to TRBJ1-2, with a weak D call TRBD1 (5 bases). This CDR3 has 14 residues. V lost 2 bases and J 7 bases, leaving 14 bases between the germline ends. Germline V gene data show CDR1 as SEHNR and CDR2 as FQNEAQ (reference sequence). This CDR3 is CASSLQTAPSGYTF. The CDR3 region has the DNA TGTGCCAGCAGCTTACAGACAGCCCCCTCTGGCTACACCTTC.

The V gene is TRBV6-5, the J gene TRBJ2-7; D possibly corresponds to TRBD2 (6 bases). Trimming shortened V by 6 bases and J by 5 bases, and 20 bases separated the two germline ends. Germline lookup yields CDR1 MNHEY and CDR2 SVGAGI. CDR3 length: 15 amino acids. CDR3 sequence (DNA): TGTGCCAGCAGCTGGGGGGTGGCGGGTTTTAACGAGCAGTACTTC. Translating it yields CASSWGVAGFNEQYF.

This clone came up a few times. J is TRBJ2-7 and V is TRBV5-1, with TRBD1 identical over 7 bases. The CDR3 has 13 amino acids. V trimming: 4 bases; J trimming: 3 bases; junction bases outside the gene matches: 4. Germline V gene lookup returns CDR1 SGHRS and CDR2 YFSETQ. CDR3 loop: CASSVRQGYEQYF. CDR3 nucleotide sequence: TGCGCCAGCAGCGTTCGACAGGGCTACGAGCAGTACTTC.

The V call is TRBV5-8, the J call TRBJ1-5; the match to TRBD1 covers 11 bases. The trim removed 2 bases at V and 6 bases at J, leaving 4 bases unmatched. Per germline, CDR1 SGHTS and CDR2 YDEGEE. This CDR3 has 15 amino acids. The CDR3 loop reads CASSLRDRGVQPQHF. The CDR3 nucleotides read TGTGCCAGCAGCTTACGGGACAGGGGGGTTCAGCCCCAGCATTTT.

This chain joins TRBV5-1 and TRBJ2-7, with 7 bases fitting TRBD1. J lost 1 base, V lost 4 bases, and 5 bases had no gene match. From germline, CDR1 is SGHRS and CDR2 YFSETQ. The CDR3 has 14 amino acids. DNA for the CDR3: TGCGCCAGCAGCCCTGGGACAGTTTCCTACGAGCAGTACTTC. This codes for CASSPGTVSYEQYF.

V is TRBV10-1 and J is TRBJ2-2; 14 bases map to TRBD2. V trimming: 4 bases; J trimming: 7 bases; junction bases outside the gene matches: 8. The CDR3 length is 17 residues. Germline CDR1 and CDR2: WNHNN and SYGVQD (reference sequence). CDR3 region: CASSGPGLAGVGGELFF. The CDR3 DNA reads TGCGCCAGCAGTGGGCCGGGACTAGCGGGAGTTGGCGGGGAGCTGTTTTTT.

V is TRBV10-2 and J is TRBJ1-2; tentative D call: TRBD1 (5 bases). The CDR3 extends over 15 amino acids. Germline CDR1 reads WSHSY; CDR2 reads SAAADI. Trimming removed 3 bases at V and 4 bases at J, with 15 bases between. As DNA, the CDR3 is TGCGCCAGCAGTGAATTTAGGGGAAAAGGCTATGGCTACACCTTC. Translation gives CASSEFRGKGYGYTF.

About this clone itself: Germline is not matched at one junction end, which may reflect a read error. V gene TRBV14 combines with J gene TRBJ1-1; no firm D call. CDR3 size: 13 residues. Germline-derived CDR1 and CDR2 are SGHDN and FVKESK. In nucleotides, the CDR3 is TGTGCCAGCAGACAAGGTCCTCTCACTGAAGCTTTCTTT. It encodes CASRQGPLTEAFF. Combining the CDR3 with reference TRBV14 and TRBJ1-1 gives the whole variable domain EAGVTQFPSHSVIEKGQTVTLRCDPISGHDNLYWYRRVMGKEIKFLLHFVKESKQDESGMPNNRFLAERTGGTYSTLKVQPAELEDSGVYFCASRQGPLTEAFFGQGTRLTVV.

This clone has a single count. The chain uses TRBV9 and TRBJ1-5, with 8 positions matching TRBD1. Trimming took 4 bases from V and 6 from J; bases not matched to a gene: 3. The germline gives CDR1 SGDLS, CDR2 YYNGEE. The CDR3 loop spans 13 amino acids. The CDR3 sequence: CASSTGGGQPQHF. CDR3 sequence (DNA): TGTGCCAGCAGCACAGGGGGGGGTCAGCCCCAGCATTTT. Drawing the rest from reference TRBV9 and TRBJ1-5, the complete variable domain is DSGVTQTPKHLITATGQRVTLRCSPRSGDLSVYWYQQSLDQGLQFLIQYYNGEERAKGNILERFSAQQFPDLHSELNLSSLELGDSALYFCASSTGGGQPQHFGDGTRLSIL.

CDR3 region: CASSQAGGQWETQYF. CDR3 nucleotides: TGTGCCAGCAGCCAAGCGGGGGGGCAATGGGAGACCCAGTACTTC. This chain connects TRBV7-2 to TRBJ2-5; 10 bases are shared with TRBD2. The germline CDR1 and CDR2 sequences are SGHTA and FQGNSA. CDR3 length equals 15 residues. V shed 5 bases, J shed 5 bases, and the junction held 8 bases outside the gene matches.

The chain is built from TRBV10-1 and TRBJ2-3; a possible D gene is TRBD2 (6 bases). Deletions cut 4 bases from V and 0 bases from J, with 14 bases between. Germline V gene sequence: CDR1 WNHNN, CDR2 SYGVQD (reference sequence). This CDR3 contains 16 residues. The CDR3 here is CASSVSGRASTDTQYF. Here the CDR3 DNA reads TGCGCCAGCAGTGTTAGCGGACGTGCTAGCACAGATACGCAGTATTTT.

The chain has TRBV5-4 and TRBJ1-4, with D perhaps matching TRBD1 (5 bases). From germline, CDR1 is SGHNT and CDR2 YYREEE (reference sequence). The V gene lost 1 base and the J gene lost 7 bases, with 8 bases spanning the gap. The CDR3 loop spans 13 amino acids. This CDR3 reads CASSLWGGEKLFF. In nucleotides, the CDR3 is TGTGCCAGCAGCTTGTGGGGCGGTGAAAAACTGTTTTTT.

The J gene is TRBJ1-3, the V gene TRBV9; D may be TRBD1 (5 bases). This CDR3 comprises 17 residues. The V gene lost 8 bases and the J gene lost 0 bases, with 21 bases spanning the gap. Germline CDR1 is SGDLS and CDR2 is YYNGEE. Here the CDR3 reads CASAPSPQGFSGNTIYF. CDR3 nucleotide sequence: TGTGCCAGTGCCCCCTCCCCCCAGGGCTTCTCTGGAAACACCATATATTTT.